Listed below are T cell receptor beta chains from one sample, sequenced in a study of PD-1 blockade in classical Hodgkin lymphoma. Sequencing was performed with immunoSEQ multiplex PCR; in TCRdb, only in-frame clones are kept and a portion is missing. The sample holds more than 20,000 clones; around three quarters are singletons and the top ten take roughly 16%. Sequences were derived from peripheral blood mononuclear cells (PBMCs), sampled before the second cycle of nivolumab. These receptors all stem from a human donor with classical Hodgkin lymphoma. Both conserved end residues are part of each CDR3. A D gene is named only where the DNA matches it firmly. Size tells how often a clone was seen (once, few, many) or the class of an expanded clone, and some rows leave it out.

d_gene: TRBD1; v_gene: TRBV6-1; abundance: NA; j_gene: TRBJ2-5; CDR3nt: TGTGCCAGCAGTGCCGGACAGGGGGCGGAGACCCAGTACTTC; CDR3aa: CASSAGQGAETQYF
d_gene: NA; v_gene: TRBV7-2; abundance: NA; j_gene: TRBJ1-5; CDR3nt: TGTGCCAGCAGCTTAGCTGCTTATAGCAATCAGCCCCAGCATTTT; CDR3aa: CASSLAAYSNQPQHF
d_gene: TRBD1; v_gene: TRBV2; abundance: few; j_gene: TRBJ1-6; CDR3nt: TGTGCCAGCAGTGACGGGGACAGGGAGGATAATTCACCCCTCCACTTT; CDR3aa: CASSDGDREDNSPLHF
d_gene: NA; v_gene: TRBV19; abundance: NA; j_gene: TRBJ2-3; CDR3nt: TGTGCCAGTAGTGCCGGACCCCTAAATACGCAGTATTTT; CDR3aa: CASSAGPLNTQYF
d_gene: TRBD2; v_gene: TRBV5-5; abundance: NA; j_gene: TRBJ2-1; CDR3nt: TGTGCCAGCACCAGGACTAGCGGGAGCTCCCTCAATGAGCAGTTCTTC; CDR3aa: CASTRTSGSSLNEQFF
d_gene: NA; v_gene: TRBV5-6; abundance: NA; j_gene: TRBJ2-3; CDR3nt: TGTGCCAGCAGCTCACCGGGGGTGAATACGCAGTATTTT; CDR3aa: CASSSPGVNTQYF
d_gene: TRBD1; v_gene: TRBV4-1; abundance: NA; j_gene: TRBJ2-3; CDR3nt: TGCGCCAGCAGCCAATCTGGAGGACAGGGGGCCGGAGATACGCAGTATTTT; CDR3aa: CASSQSGGQGAGDTQYF
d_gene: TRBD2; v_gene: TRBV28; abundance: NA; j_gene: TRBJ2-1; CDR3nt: TGTGCCAGCAGTTTGAGTAGCGGGGGGGCCTATGAGCAGTTCTTC; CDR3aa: CASSLSSGGAYEQFF
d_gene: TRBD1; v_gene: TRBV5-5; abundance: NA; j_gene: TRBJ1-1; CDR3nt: TGTGCCAGCAGCTTGGGGACAGGGTGGGCCGAAGCTTTCTTT; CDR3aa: CASSLGTGWAEAFF
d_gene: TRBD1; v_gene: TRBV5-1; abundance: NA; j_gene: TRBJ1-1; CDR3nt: TGCGCCAGCAGACGCGAGGACAGGGGTAAAATTGCGAACACTGAAGCTTTCTTT; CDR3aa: CASRREDRGKIANTEAFF
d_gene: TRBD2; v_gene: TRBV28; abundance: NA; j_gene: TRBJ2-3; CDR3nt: TGTGCCAGCAAAGGTAGCGGGGGTTCCGATACGCAGTATTTT; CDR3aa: CASKGSGGSDTQYF
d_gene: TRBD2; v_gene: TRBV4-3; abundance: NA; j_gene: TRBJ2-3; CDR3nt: TGCGCCAGCAGCCAAGATGGGCAGAGCGGGAGAACGCAGTATTTT; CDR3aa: CASSQDGQSGRTQYF
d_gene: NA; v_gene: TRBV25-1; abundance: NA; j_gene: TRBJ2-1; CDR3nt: TGTGCCAGCAGTAGCGGTCCCGACTCCTACAATGAGCAGTTCTTC; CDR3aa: CASSSGPDSYNEQFF
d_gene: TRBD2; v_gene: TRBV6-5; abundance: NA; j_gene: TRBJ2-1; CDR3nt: TGTGCCAGCAGTCTAGCGGGGGGCCTGGGTGAGCAGTTCTTC; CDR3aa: CASSLAGGLGEQFF
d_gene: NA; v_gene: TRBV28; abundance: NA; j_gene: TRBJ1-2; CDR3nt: TGTGCCAGCACTTTAGGGGGTGGGGGCTACACCTTC; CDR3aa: CASTLGGGGYTF
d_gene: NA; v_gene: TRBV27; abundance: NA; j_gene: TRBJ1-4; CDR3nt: TGTGCCAGCAGTTTAGTGGGGTCCCGAGAGAAACTGTTTTTT; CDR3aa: CASSLVGSREKLFF
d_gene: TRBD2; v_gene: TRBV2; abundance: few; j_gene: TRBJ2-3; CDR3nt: TGTGCCAGCAGTGACGCGGGGGGGCGTTACTCCACAGATACGCAGTATTTT; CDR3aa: CASSDAGGRYSTDTQYF
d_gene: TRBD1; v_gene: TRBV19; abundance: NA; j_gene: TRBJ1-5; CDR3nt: TGTGCCAGTAGTTCCGGGACAGGAGGGGGTCAGCCCCAGCATTTT; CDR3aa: CASSSGTGGGQPQHF
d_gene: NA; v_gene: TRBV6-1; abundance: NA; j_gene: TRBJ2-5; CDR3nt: TGTGCCAGCAGTGAAAAGGGGCAGGGTCGGGAGACCCAGTACTTC; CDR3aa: CASSEKGQGRETQYF
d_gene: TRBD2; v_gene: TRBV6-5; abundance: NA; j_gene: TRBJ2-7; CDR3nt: TGTGCCAGCAGTACTAGCGGGAGGGCCTGGCGGCAGTACTTC; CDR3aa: CASSTSGRAWRQYF
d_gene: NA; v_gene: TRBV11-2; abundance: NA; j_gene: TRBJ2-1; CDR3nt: TGTGCCAGCAGCTTGAGCCCAGACAATGAGCAGTTCTTC; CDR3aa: CASSLSPDNEQFF
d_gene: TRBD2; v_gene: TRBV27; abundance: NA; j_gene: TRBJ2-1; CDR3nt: TGTGCCAGCAGTTTATTCGAGGCCGAGCGGGGGGGTTGGTATGAGCAGTTCTTC; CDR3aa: CASSLFEAERGGWYEQFF
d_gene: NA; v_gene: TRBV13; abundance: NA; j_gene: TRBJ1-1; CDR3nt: TGTGCCAGCAGCTTAGGGCAGGGGAACACTGAAGCTTTCTTT; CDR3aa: CASSLGQGNTEAFF
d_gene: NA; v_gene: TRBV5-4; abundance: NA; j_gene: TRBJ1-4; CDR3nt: TGTGCCAGCAGCTTTGTAGGGGCCTCGCAGGCTAATGAAAAACTGTTTTTT; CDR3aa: CASSFVGASQANEKLFF
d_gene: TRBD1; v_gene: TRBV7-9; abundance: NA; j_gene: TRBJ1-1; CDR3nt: TGTGCCAGCAGCTTACCACAGGGGGCCGACACTGAAGCTTTCTTT; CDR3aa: CASSLPQGADTEAFF
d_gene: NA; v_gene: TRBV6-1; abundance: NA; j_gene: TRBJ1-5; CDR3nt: TGTGCCAGCAGTGATGGAGGAAAGGGAGGTCAGCCCCAGCATTTT; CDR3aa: CASSDGGKGGQPQHF
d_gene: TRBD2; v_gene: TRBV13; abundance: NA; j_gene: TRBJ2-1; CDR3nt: TGTGCCAGCAGCTTAGGGCGGGGGTCCTACAATGAGCAGTTCTTC; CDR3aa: CASSLGRGSYNEQFF
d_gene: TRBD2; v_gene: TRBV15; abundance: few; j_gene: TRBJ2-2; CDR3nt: TGTGCCACCAGCAGAGATGGGGGGGGTCTGGTACGAGAGCTGTTTTTT; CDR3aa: CATSRDGGGLVRELFF
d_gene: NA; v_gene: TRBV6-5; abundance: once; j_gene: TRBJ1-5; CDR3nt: TGTGCCAGCAGTTTTGGAGGAGCCCAGCATTTT; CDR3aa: CASSFGGAQHF
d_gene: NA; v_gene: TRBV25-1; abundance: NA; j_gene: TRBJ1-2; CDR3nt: TGTGCCAGCAGTGATCCGGGACGGGGTGGCTACACCTTC; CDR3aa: CASSDPGRGGYTF